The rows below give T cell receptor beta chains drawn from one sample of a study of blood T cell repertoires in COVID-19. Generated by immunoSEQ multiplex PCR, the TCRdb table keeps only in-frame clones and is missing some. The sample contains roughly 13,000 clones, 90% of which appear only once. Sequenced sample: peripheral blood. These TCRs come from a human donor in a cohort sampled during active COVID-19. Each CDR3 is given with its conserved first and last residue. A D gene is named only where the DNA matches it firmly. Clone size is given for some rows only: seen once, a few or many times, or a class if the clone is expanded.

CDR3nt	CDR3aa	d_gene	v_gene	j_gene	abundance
TGTGCCAGCAGCAAAGGACAGGGGGCGGAATTGGTTTTGAACACTGAAGCTTTCTTT	CASSKGQGAELVLNTEAFF	NA	TRBV21-1	TRBJ1-1	NA
TGTGCCAGCAACCTACCCTTCGGCAGGGGAACCCAAGAGACCCAGTACTTC	CASNLPFGRGTQETQYF	NA	TRBV5-8	TRBJ2-5	NA
TGTGCCAGCAGGGGAGCGCAGCAAGAACATTTT	CASRGAQQEHF	NA	TRBV28	TRBJ1-5	NA
TGTGCCAGCAGTTACTCGGTGGGCAGCTCCTACGAGCAGTACTTC	CASSYSVGSSYEQYF	NA	TRBV6-5	TRBJ2-7	NA
TGTGCCAGCAACCCGGGGAGAGTTCCCTACGAGCAGTACTTC	CASNPGRVPYEQYF	NA	TRBV9	TRBJ2-7	NA
TGTGCCAGCAGCTCGGAGACAGGGCCCTACGAGCAGTACTTC	CASSSETGPYEQYF	TRBD1	TRBV7-2	TRBJ2-7	NA
TGTGCCAGCAGCCCCAGGGAGGGGGGCGAGCAGTACTTC	CASSPREGGEQYF	NA	TRBV7-9	TRBJ2-7	few
TGTGCCAGCAGCGTGGGGGCTATGGTCAACTATGGCTACACCTTC	CASSVGAMVNYGYTF	NA	TRBV9	TRBJ1-2	NA
TGTGCCAGTAGTAGCTGGACAGGGGCTGCAACTAATGAAAAACTGTTTTTT	CASSSWTGAATNEKLFF	TRBD1	TRBV19	TRBJ1-4	NA
TGTGCCAGCAGCTTAGATTTTTATCAGGGTAGGGCCAACGTCCTGACTTTC	CASSLDFYQGRANVLTF	NA	TRBV11-2	TRBJ2-6	NA
TGTGCCAGCAGCTCTAGGGGGACCGTAAATAATTCACCCCTCCACTTT	CASSSRGTVNNSPLHF	NA	TRBV7-9	TRBJ1-6	NA
TGTGCCAGCAGCCCGGGACAGGGGGCGAATGAGCAGTTCTTC	CASSPGQGANEQFF	TRBD1	TRBV5-4	TRBJ2-1	NA
TGTGCCAGCAGCGTAGGAAGCTTAGCGAGGGCCAAAGAGACCCAGTACTTC	CASSVGSLARAKETQYF	NA	TRBV9	TRBJ2-5	NA
TGTGCCAGCAGTTTATTTTCGGGAGGTGAGACCCAGTACTTC	CASSLFSGGETQYF	TRBD2	TRBV28	TRBJ2-5	NA
TGTGCCAGCAGTTCGTATAGCGGGAGGGCCGTCAATGAGCAGTTCTTC	CASSSYSGRAVNEQFF	TRBD2	TRBV28	TRBJ2-1	NA
TGTGCCATCAGTGAGTCCGCAGGGGCCCACAATGAGCAGTTCTTC	CAISESAGAHNEQFF	NA	TRBV10-3	TRBJ2-1	NA
TGTGCCAGCTCACCCCCCGGAGGGACAGGGCACTACGAGCAGTACTTC	CASSPPGGTGHYEQYF	TRBD1	TRBV18	TRBJ2-7	NA
TGTGCCAGCAGGGACAGGGATGTAAGCAATCAGCCCCAGCATTTT	CASRDRDVSNQPQHF	TRBD1	TRBV2	TRBJ1-5	few